A selection of T cell receptor beta chains follows, all from one sample in a study of technical replicates of blood from a handful of donors. Sequenced by immunoSEQ multiplex PCR; TCRdb stores in-frame clones only, minus some. Here the sample spans about 97,000 clones, about 95% being singletons. Input material: T cells isolated from PBMCs. The receptors derive from a human donor in good health. Both conserved end residues are part of each CDR3.

>TRBV7-7
CASSLTSGRPGELFF
>TRBV25-1
CASSALGGWVAGELFF
>TRBV19
CASSILLGQIESGELFF
>TRBV9
CASSSYAGYTIYF
>TRBV11-2
CASSLVSGNPYEQYF
>TRBV7-8
CASSAPGYHGYTF
>TRBV7-2
CASSPLGLAGGWADTQYF
>TRBV6-1
CASSSLSDRPQHF
>TRBV5-1
CASSLQGQGTEQYF
>TRBV7-9
CASSFFQYFYNEQFF
>TRBV5-4
CASSPYLDSYNTEAFF
>TRBV18
CASSSRGPVTGELFF
>TRBV7-2
CASSFSGGGTDTQYF
>TRBV1
CTSSQGRRLMTGELFF
>TRBV9
CASSDQTSGRQETQYF
>TRBV2
CASDQRDNYGHTF
>TRBV19
CASSTTTFQETQYF
>TRBV7-7
CASSLAAGLDDTGELFF
>TRBV5-1
CASSEVAGAPDTQYF
>TRBV5-6
CASSLRLAGTSGELFF
>TRBV7-2
CASSLIRDRGYETQYF
>TRBV27
CASSHRDRGGYGYTF
>TRBV28
CASSVFYTGELFF
>TRBV7-9
CASSSGLLNEQFF
>TRBV7-3
CASSLTGTGYNEQFF
>TRBV7-9
CASSPGGAGGYTF
>TRBV11-3
CASSLPDRSYGYTF
>TRBV6-5
CASSYSDRAEAFF
>TRBV30
CAWSDGTGHYEQYF
>TRBV10-3
CAISESREGPQETQYF
>TRBV27
CASSPPEDRDKQYF
>TRBV10-3
CAISESYRGNEQFF
>TRBV29-1
CSVVQGEMNTEAFF
>TRBV7-2
CASSLAAAKNIQYF
>TRBV9
CASSVEGGGENEQFF
>TRBV5-1
CASSLVKRSEDTQYF
>TRBV30
CAWSVTGYNEKLFF
>TRBV7-2
CASSFVGTSTDTQYF
>TRBV5-1
CASRQREVSSYEQYF
>TRBV7-3
CASSLGRENRNEQFF
>TRBV28
CASSQSTGQTEYTEAFF
>TRBV9
CASSVGESGPRWEQYF
>TRBV5-1
CASSLATGGRAHGELFF
>TRBV11-2
CASSLYSGDSYNEQFF
>TRBV19
CASKSGTGDYEQYF
>TRBV5-4
CASRGTSGSWNEQFF
>TRBV28
CASSFGKRELNEQFF
>TRBV15
CATSRSDGTYEQYF
>TRBV2
CASSFRAIVNTEAFF
>TRBV7-8
CASSLGNNEQFF
>TRBV7-8
CASSLGDAGGSSKLFF
>TRBV4-3
CASSQEWGFGLAASYEQYF
>TRBV4-1
CASSFGADTEAFF